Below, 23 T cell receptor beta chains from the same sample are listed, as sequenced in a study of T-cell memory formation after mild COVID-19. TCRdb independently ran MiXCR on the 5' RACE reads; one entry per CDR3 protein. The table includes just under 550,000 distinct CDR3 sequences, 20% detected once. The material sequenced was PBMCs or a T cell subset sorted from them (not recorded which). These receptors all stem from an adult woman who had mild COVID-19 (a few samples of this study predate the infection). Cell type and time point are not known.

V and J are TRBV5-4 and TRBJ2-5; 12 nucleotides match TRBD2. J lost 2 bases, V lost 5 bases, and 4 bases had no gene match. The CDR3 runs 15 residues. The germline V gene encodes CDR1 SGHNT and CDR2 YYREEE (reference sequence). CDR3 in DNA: TGTGCCAGCAGAAACGGACTAGCGGGGCAAGAGACCCAGTACTTC. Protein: CASRNGLAGQETQYF.

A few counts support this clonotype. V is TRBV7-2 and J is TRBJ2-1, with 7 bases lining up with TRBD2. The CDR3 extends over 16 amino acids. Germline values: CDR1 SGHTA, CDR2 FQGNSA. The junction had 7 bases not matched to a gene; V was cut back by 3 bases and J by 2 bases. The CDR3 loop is CASSFSGTTAYNEQFF. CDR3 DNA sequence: TGTGCCAGCAGCTTCAGTGGGACTACCGCCTACAATGAGCAGTTCTTC.

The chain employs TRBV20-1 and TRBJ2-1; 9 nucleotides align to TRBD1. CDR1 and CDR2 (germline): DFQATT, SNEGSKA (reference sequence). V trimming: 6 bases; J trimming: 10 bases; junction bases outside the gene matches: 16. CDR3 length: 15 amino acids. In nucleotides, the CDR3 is TGCAGTGCGCCGACCGGGACAGGGTTAATATTCGAGCAGTTCTTC. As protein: CSAPTGTGLIFEQFF.

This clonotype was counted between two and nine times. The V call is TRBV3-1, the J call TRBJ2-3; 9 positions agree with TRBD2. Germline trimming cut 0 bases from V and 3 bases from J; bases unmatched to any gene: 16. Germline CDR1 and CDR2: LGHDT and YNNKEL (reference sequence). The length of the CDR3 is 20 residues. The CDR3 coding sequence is TGTGCCAGCAGCCAAGAGCCTAGCGGGATGGGGTATGTGGAAACAGATACGCAGTATTTT. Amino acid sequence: CASSQEPSGMGYVETDTQYF.

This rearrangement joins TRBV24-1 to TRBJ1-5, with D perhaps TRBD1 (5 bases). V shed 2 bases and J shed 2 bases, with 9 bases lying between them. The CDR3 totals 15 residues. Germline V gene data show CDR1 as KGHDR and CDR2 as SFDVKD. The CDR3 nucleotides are TGTGCCACCAGTGATTCCAGGGTGGGCAATCAGCCCCAGCATTTT. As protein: CATSDSRVGNQPQHF.

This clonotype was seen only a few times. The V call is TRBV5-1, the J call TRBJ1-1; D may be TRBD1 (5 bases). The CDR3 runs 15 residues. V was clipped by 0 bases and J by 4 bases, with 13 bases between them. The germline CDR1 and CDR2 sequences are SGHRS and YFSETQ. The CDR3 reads CASSLVQTGGTEAFF. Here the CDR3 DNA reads TGCGCCAGCAGCTTGGTACAAACGGGGGGCACTGAAGCTTTCTTT.

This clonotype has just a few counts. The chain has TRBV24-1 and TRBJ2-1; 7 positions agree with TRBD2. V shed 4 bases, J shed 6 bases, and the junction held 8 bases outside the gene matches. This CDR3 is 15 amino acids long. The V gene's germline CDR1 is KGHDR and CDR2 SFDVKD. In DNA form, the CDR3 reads TGTGCCACCAGTGACCCCAGACTAGCTCTCAATGAGCAGTTCTTC. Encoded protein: CATSDPRLALNEQFF.

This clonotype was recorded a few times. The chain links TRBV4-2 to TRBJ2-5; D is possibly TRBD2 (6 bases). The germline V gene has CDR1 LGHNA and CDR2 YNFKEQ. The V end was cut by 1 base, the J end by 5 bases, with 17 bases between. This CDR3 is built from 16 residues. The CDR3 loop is CASSQARRAGGETQYF. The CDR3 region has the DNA TGTGCCAGCAGCCAAGCACGGAGGGCCGGAGGGGAGACCCAGTACTTC.

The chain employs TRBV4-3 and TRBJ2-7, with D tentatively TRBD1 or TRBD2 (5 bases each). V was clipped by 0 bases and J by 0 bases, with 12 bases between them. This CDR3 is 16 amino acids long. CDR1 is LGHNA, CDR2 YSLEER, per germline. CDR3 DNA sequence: TGCGCCAGCAGCCAAGAGGACGGGACCCTCTCCTACGAGCAGTACTTC. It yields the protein CASSQEDGTLSYEQYF.

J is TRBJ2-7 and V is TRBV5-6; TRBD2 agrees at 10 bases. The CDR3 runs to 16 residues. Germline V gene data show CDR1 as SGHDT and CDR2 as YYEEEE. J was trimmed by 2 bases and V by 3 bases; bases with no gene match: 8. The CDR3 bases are TGTGCCAGCAGCTCGCTAGCGGGAGAAGCCCCCTACGAGCAGTACTTC. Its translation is CASSSLAGEAPYEQYF.

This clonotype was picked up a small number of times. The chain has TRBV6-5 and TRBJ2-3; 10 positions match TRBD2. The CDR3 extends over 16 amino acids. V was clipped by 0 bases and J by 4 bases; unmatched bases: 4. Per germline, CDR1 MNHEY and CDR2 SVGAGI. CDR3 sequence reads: CASSYSRAGGADTQYF. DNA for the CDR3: TGTGCCAGCAGTTACTCCCGAGCGGGAGGGGCAGATACGCAGTATTTT.

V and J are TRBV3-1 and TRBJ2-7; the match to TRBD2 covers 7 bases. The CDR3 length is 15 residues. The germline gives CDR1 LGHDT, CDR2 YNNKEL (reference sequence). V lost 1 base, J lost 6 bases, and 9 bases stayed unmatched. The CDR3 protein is CASSQGTRGSSEQYF. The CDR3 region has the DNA TGTGCCAGCAGCCAAGGGACTAGAGGTTCAAGCGAGCAGTACTTC.

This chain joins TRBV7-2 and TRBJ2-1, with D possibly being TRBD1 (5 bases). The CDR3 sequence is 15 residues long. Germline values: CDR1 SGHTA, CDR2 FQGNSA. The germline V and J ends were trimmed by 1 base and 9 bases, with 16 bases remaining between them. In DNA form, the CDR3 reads TGTGCCAGCAGCTTAGATTGGAACACAGGCGCTGAGCAGTTCTTC. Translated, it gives CASSLDWNTGAEQFF. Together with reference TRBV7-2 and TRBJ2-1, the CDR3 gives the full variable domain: GAGVSQSPSNKVTEKGKDVELRCDPISGHTALYWYRQSLGQGLEFLIYFQGNSAPDKSGLPSDRFSAERTGGSVSTLTIQRTQQEDSAVYLCASSLDWNTGAEQFFGPGTRLTVL.

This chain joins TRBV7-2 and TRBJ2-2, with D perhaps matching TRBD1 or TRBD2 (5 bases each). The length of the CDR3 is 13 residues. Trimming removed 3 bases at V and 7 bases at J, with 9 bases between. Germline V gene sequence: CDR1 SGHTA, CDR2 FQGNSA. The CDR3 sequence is CASSLGRVGELFF. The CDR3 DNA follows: TGTGCCAGCAGCTTGGGGCGGGTCGGGGAGCTGTTTTTT.

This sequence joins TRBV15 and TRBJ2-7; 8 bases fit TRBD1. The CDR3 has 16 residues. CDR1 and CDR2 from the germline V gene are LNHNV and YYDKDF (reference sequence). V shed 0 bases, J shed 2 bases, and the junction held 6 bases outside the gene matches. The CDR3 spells CATSRDLGTGTYEQYF. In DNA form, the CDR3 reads TGTGCCACCAGCAGAGATCTAGGGACAGGAACCTACGAGCAGTACTTC.

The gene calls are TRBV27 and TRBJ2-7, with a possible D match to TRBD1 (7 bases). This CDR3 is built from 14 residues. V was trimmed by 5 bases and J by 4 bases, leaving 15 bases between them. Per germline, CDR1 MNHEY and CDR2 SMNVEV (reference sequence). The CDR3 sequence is CASSPGDSLYEQYF. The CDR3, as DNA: TGTGCCAGCAGTCCGGGGGACAGTTTATACGAGCAGTACTTC.

Here the CDR3 reads CASSFADRVNGYTF. In DNA, the CDR3 is TGTGCCAGCAGCTTTGCTGACAGGGTAAATGGCTACACCTTC. V gene TRBV7-9 combines with J gene TRBJ1-2; 7 bases are a match to TRBD1. V was pared by 3 bases and J by 6 bases, with 7 bases of the junction left unmatched. Germline V gene sequence: CDR1 SEHNR, CDR2 FQNEAQ (reference sequence). This CDR3 contains 14 residues.

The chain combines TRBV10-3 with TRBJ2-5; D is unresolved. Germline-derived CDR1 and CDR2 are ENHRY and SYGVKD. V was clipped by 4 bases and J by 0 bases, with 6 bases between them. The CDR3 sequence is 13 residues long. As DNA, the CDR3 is TGTGCCATCAGTGGGACCAACCAAGAGACCCAGTACTTC. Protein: CAISGTNQETQYF.

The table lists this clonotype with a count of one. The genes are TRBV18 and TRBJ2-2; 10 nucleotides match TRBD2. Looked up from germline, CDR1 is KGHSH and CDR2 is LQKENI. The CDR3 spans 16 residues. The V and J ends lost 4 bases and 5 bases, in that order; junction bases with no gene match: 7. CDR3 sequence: CASSQSRTSGTGELFF. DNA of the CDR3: TGTGCCAGCTCACAGTCGCGGACTAGCGGTACCGGGGAGCTGTTTTTT.

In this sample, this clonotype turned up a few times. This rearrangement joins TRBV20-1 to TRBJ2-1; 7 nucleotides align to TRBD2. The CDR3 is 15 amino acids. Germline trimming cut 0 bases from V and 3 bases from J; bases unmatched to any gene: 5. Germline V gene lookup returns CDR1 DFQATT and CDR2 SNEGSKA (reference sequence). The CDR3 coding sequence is TGCAGTGCTAGAGATCGGGCGGGAGTCTACAATGAGCAGTTCTTC. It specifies CSARDRAGVYNEQFF.

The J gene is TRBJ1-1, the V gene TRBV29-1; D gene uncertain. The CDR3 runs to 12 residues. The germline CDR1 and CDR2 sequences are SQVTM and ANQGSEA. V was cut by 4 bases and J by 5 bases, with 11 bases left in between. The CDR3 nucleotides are TGCAGCGTTGGGGAGGGAGGAACTGAAGCTTTCTTT. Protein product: CSVGEGGTEAFF.

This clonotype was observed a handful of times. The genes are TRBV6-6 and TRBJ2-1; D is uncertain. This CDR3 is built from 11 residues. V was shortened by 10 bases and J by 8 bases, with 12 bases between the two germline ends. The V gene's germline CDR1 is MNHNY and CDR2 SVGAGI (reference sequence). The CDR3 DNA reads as TGTGCCACCCTCATCTCCCATGAGCAGTTCTTC. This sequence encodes CATLISHEQFF.

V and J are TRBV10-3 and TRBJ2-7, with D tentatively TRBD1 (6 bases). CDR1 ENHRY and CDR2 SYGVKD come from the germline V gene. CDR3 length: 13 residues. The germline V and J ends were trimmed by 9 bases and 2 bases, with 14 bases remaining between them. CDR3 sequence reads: CAIAGDATYEQYF. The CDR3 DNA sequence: TGTGCCATTGCAGGGGACGCTACCTACGAGCAGTACTTC.